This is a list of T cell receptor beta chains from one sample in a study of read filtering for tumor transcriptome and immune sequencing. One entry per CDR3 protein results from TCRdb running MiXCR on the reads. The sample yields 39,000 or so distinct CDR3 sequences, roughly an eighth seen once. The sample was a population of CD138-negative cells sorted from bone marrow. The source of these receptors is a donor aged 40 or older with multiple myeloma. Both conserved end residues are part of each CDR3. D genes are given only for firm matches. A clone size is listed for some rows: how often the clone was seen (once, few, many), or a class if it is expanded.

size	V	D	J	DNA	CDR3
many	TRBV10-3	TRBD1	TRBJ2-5	TGTGCCATCAGTTCCGGACAGGGTATTTCTGAGGAGACCCAGTACTTC	CAISSGQGISEETQYF
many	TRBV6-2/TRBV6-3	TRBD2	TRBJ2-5	TGTGCCAGCAGTTCTAGTCAGCGGGGGTACCAAGAGACCCAGTACTTC	CASSSSQRGYQETQYF
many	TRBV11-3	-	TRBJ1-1	TGTGCCAGCAGCGAGGCGGTGAACACTGAAGCTTTCTTT	CASSEAVNTEAFF
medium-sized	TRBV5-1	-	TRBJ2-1	TGCGCCAGCAGCTTGGGGGACTTCTACAATGAGCAGTTCTTC	CASSLGDFYNEQFF
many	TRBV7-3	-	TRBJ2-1	TGTGCCAGCAGCTTAGACCGAAGCTCCTACAATGAGCAGTTCTTC	CASSLDRSSYNEQFF
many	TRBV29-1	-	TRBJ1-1	TGCAGCACTTTGAACACTGAAGCTTTCTTT	CSTLNTEAFF
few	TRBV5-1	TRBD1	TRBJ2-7	TGCGCCAGCCGCGCCGGGACAGGGACCTACGAGCAGTACTTC	CASRAGTGTYEQYF
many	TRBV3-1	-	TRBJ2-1	TGTGCCAGCAGCCAGCGCGGTCACAATGAGCAGTTCTTC	CASSQRGHNEQFF
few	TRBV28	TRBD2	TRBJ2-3	TGTGCCAGCAGTGTAGCGGGGAGCACAGATACGCAGTATTTT	CASSVAGSTDTQYF
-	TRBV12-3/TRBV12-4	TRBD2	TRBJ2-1	TGTGCCAGCAGTTTCATGACTAGCGGGAAGAATGAGCAGTTCTTC	CASSFMTSGKNEQFF
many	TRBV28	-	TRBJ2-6	TGTGCCAGCAGTTTCGGTGGGTCTGGGGCCAACGTCCTGACTTTC	CASSFGGSGANVLTF
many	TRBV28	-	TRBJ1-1	TGTGCCAGCAGTTTATTAACCCACGCGGACACTGAAGCTTTCTTT	CASSLLTHADTEAFF
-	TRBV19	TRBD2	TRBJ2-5	TGTGCCAGTAGCGGGACTAGCGGGATCCGCCACCAAGAGACCCAGTACTTC	CASSGTSGIRHQETQYF
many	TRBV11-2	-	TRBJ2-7	TGTGCCAGCAGCTTAGATCGGGGGTACGAGCAGTACTTC	CASSLDRGYEQYF
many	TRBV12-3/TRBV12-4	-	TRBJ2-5	TGTGCCAGCAGGGCGGACTGGTACCAAGAGACCCAGTACTTC	CASRADWYQETQYF
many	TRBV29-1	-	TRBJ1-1	TGCAGCGTTGTGGTGACAGATCTTAGCACTGAAGCTTTCTTT	CSVVVTDLSTEAFF
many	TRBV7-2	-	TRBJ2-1	TGTGCCAGCAGCTTAATGGGACCCGGGAACAATGAGCAGTTCTTC	CASSLMGPGNNEQFF
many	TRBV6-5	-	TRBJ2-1	TGTGCCAGCAGTTCCAGCACCAATGAGCAGTTCTTC	CASSSSTNEQFF
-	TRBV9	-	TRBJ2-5	TGTGCCAGCAGCCCCCCAGAATCGGAAGAGACCCAGTACTTC	CASSPPESEETQYF
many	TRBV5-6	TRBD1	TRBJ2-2	TGTGCCAGCAGCGCCGACAGGGTCGACACCGGGGAGCTGTTTTTT	CASSADRVDTGELFF
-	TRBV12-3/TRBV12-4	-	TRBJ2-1	TGTGCCAGCAGTTTGGATGTGGGGGGTAGTGAGCAGTTCTTC	CASSLDVGGSEQFF
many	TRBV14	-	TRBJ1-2	TGTGCCAGCAGCCCATCGGGACTCTCGGCTCCTCACTATGGCTACACCTTC	CASSPSGLSAPHYGYTF
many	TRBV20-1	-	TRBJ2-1	TGCAGTGCCAACGTCGGGATTTACAACAATGAGCAGTTCTTC	CSANVGIYNNEQFF